These T cell receptor beta chains were read from a single sample in a study of blood T cell repertoires in COVID-19. Libraries were prepared by immunoSEQ multiplex PCR; TCRdb keeps only in-frame clonotypes and omits some of them. The profile covers 20,000 to 30,000 clones, with approximately 92% appearing a single time and less than 8.5% taken by the ten largest. The sequenced sample consisted of peripheral blood. The receptors stem from a human donor in a cohort sampled during active COVID-19. The CDR3 runs from the conserved cysteine through the conserved F or W. The D gene is left open where the match is weak. A row's size may be missing; if present it is once, few, many or a size class.

clone size	V gene	J gene	D gene	CDR3 protein	CDR3 DNA
.	TRBV15	TRBJ1-1	.	CATSEQGLSTEAFF	TGTGCCACCAGCGAACAGGGATTAAGCACTGAAGCTTTCTTT
.	TRBV7-3	TRBJ2-2	.	CASSQDRSQTGELFF	TGTGCCAGCAGCCAAGACAGGAGCCAAACCGGGGAGCTGTTTTTT
.	TRBV7-8	TRBJ2-2	TRBD2	CASSLRTSLELFF	TGTGCCAGCAGCCTGCGGACTAGCCTAGAGCTGTTTTTT
.	TRBV3-1/TRBV3-2	TRBJ2-7	TRBD1	CASSQGGQGAYKQYF	TGTGCCAGCAGCCAAGGGGGACAGGGGGCCTACAAGCAGTACTTC
.	TRBV7-9	TRBJ2-5	TRBD1	CASSIRGGQGETQYF	TGTGCCAGCAGCATTAGAGGGGGACAGGGGGAGACCCAGTACTTC
.	TRBV6-1	TRBJ2-7	.	CASSEGWQSYEQYF	TGTGCCAGCAGTGAAGGTTGGCAATCCTACGAGCAGTACTTC
.	TRBV20-1	TRBJ1-1	TRBD1	CSASVQGTYTEAFF	TGCAGTGCTAGTGTACAGGGGACCTACACTGAAGCTTTCTTT
once	TRBV15	TRBJ1-2	TRBD1	CATRLDRAINYGYTF	TGTGCCACTAGGCTGGACAGGGCGATTAACTATGGCTACACCTTC
.	TRBV11-3	TRBJ2-3	.	CASSLGSGQTTDTQYF	TGTGCCAGCAGCTTAGGGTCGGGACAAACCACAGATACGCAGTATTTT
.	TRBV2	TRBJ2-3	TRBD1	CASNPIGQGADTQYF	TGTGCCAGCAACCCAATAGGACAGGGGGCAGATACGCAGTATTTT
.	TRBV9	TRBJ2-7	TRBD2	CASSVNRGDSYEQYF	TGTGCCAGCAGCGTAAATCGGGGGGACTCCTACGAGCAGTACTTC
.	TRBV19	TRBJ2-1	TRBD2	CASTDSGRAFSYNEQFF	TGTGCCAGTACTGACAGCGGGAGGGCCTTCTCCTACAATGAGCAGTTCTTC
.	TRBV11-2	TRBJ2-1	TRBD2	CASSLGAGDIDEQFF	TGTGCCAGCAGCTTAGGAGCGGGAGATATAGATGAGCAGTTCTTC
.	TRBV5-4	TRBJ1-2	TRBD1	CASSRDRDYGYTF	TGTGCCAGCAGCAGGGACAGGGACTATGGCTACACCTTC
.	TRBV6-5	TRBJ1-1	.	CASHPGALENTEAFF	TGTGCCAGTCATCCAGGGGCCCTTGAGAACACTGAAGCTTTCTTT
.	TRBV6-2/TRBV6-3	TRBJ2-7	.	CASSYGQGSVYEQYF	TGTGCCAGCAGTTATGGTCAGGGATCGGTCTACGAGCAGTACTTC